What follows are 8 T cell receptor beta chains derived from one specimen sequenced in a study of identical twins. TCRdb independently ran MiXCR on the 5' RACE reads; one entry per CDR3 protein. The data contain fewer than 250,000 distinct CDR3 sequences, roughly 7% of them singletons. These data were also reused for a study on yellow fever vaccine responses in identical twins.

The specimen sequenced was memory (CD45RO+) T cells sorted from blood. These receptors were taken from a woman younger than 35 in good health.

This clonotype was counted between two and nine times. The rearrangement uses TRBV7-6 and TRBJ2-5; a weak D match, TRBD2 (6 bases). Germline V gene lookup returns CDR1 SGHVS and CDR2 FNYEAQ. The germline V and J ends were trimmed by 3 bases and 0 bases, with 11 bases remaining between them. The CDR3 length is 15 residues. The chain's CDR3 is CASSFGGNHQETQYF. CDR3 coding DNA: TGTGCCAGCAGCTTCGGGGGAAACCACCAAGAGACCCAGTACTTC.

The V and J genes are TRBV7-9 and TRBJ2-3, with 7 bases identical to TRBD2. Losses at the gene ends were 4 bases for V and 3 bases for J; bases not matched to a gene: 7. The CDR3 is 15 amino acids. The V gene's germline CDR1 is SEHNR and CDR2 FQNEAQ (reference sequence). The CDR3: CASSSPLLATDTQYF. The CDR3, as DNA: TGTGCCAGCAGCTCCCCCTTACTAGCGACAGATACGCAGTATTTT. Full variable domain (rest looked up from reference TRBV7-9 and TRBJ2-3): DTGVSQNPRHKITKRGQNVTFRCDPISEHNRLYWYRQTLGQGPEFLTYFQNEAQLEKSRLLSDRFSAERPKGSFSTLEIQRTEQGDSAMYLCASSSPLLATDTQYFGPGTRLTVL.

This clonotype was picked up a small number of times. This rearrangement joins TRBV7-9 to TRBJ2-2; 8 nucleotides align to TRBD2. The CDR3 covers 16 residues. The germline V gene has CDR1 SEHNR and CDR2 FQNEAQ (reference sequence). Losses at the gene ends were 4 bases for V and 0 bases for J; bases not matched to a gene: 4. The CDR3 here is CASSYETSANTGELFF. CDR3 DNA sequence: TGTGCCAGCAGCTATGAGACTAGCGCGAACACCGGGGAGCTGTTTTTT.

This clonotype appeared many times. The chain has TRBV28 and TRBJ2-4; D gene ambiguous. Trimming pared 3 bases from V and 1 base from J, leaving 16 bases between. The germline V gene has CDR1 MDHEN and CDR2 SYDVKM. This CDR3 spans 17 amino acids. The DNA for the CDR3 is TGTGCCAGCAGTTTTTCGAAGTTGTCCTCGGCCAAAAACATTCAGTACTTC. This sequence encodes CASSFSKLSSAKNIQYF.

V usage is TRBV6-1 and J usage is TRBJ2-6; D uncertain. The V gene's germline CDR1 is MNHNS and CDR2 SASEGT. This CDR3 is built from 16 residues. Trimming took 6 bases from V and 0 from J, leaving 12 bases between them. The CDR3 bases are TGTGCCAGCAGGACTTACATCAGCTCTGGGGCCAACGTCCTGACTTTC. Protein product: CASRTYISSGANVLTF.

The rearrangement uses TRBV7-8 and TRBJ2-2; possibly TRBD1 or TRBD2 for D (7 bases each). Germline CDR1 is SGHVS and CDR2 is FQNEAQ. Trimming pared 5 bases from V and 5 bases from J, leaving 21 bases between. The CDR3 covers 17 residues. For the CDR3, the DNA is TGTGCCAGCAGCCCAGGGGGAAGCGGGATCTTAACCGGGGAGCTGTTTTTT. It encodes CASSPGGSGILTGELFF.

The chain carries TRBV20-1 and TRBJ2-1; unclear D gene. Trimming removed 6 bases at V and 0 bases at J, with 15 bases between. The CDR3 extends over 15 amino acids. Germline CDR1 is DFQATT and CDR2 is SNEGSKA (reference sequence). This CDR3 reads CSAPSAVSSYNEQFF. As DNA, the CDR3 is TGCAGTGCCCCGAGTGCGGTTAGCTCCTACAATGAGCAGTTCTTC.

The rearrangement joins TRBV27 to TRBJ2-1; perhaps D is TRBD1 or TRBD2 (5 bases each). Per the germline V gene, CDR1 is MNHEY and CDR2 is SMNVEV (reference sequence). V was cut by 6 bases and J by 4 bases, with 16 bases left in between. The CDR3 sequence is 15 residues long. The CDR3 loop is CASRRPGTQYNEQFF. DNA for the CDR3: TGTGCCAGCAGACGGCCCGGGACCCAGTACAATGAGCAGTTCTTC.